Following are 3 T cell receptor beta chains from one sample sequenced in a study of tumor-infiltrating lymphocytes in oesophageal squamous cell carcinoma. MiXCR, applied by TCRdb to the PCR reads, yields one record per CDR3 protein. This sample yields 15,000 to 20,000 distinct CDR3 sequences, of which more than 35% are seen a single time; roughly 38% belongs to the top ten. Sequenced input: esophageal tumor tissue. These receptors all come from a male donor with esophageal squamous cell carcinoma.

On this clonotype itself: In this CDR3 the conserved last residue, phenylalanine or tryptophan, is missing, so a read error is likely. The DNA is omitted, as the CDR3 cannot be located on it reliably, and the CDR3 follows TCRdb's listing. The chain combines TRBV5-1 with TRBJ2-7; the D call in the table, TRBD1, was not verified against the DNA. The germline V gene encodes CDR1 SGHRS and CDR2 YFSETQ. Termini included, the CDR3 measures 16 amino acids. The CDR3 sequence is CASSTDRGGYGYTFGS.

The chain uses TRBV9 and TRBJ2-4, with D perhaps TRBD1 or TRBD2 (5 bases each). The closer fit of TRBJ2-7 to the DNA end suggests the J call may be wrong. CDR3 size: 15 residues. CDR1 and CDR2 (germline): SGDLS, YYNGEE. The DNA for the CDR3 is TGTGCCAGCAGCGTTGGGGTTGGGGACGGCTACGAGCAGTACTTC. Protein: CASSVGVGDGYEQYF.

V is TRBV11-2 and J is TRBJ2-3, with D uncertain. V dropped 7 bases and J dropped 0 bases, with 8 bases sitting between them. CDR1 is SGHAT, CDR2 FQNNGV, per germline. The CDR3 contains 13 residues. CDR3 in DNA: TGTGCCAGCACCCACGGGAGCACAGATACGCAGTATTTT. The encoded protein is CASTHGSTDTQYF.